The 6 T cell receptor beta chains below come from one sample, sequenced in a study of blood T cell repertoires in COVID-19. Only in-frame clones appear in the TCRdb table, and some are missing; sequencing was by immunoSEQ multiplex PCR. The table includes roughly 68,000 clones, over 75% detected once. Sequenced: peripheral blood. All receptors derive from a woman aged 55-69 years with COVID-19, enrolled during active disease.

The genes are TRBV6-5 and TRBJ1-2, with TRBD1 matching 10 bases. V trimming: 1 base; J trimming: 5 bases; junction bases outside the gene matches: 4. This CDR3 comprises 15 residues. From germline, CDR1 is MNHEY and CDR2 SVGAGI. The CDR3 spells CASSYLDRGTYGYTF. The CDR3 DNA sequence: TGTGCCAGCAGTTACTTGGACAGGGGGACATATGGCTACACCTTC.

This clone appeared once. The chain recombines TRBV28 with TRBJ2-3; a possible D gene is TRBD1 (6 bases). The CDR3 consists of 13 residues. Germline CDR1 is MDHEN and CDR2 is SYDVKM. Trimming pared 7 bases from V and 4 bases from J, leaving 12 bases between. CDR3 region: CASIQGGADTQYF. The CDR3 DNA reads TGTGCCAGCATACAGGGTGGCGCAGATACGCAGTATTTT.

This sequence joins TRBV4-3 and TRBJ2-7, with 9 positions matching TRBD1. Trimming cost V 2 bases and J 4 bases; bases outside gene matches: 6. The CDR3 length is 15 residues. Germline CDR1 and CDR2: LGHNA and YSLEER. CDR3 loop: CASSQLTGQGYEQYF. The CDR3 DNA reads TGCGCCAGCAGCCAACTAACGGGACAGGGTTACGAGCAGTACTTC.

The J gene is TRBJ1-2, the V gene TRBV19; a weak D match, TRBD1 (6 bases). CDR1 LNHDA and CDR2 SQIVND come from the germline V gene (reference sequence). The CDR3 is made up of 13 amino acids. Between the trimmed V and J ends, which lost 7 bases and 2 bases, there was a span of 11 bases. CDR3 sequence reads: CASIGGPNYGYTF. As DNA, the CDR3 is TGTGCCAGTATCGGGGGGCCCAACTATGGCTACACCTTC.

V usage is TRBV7-2 and J usage is TRBJ2-7; 7 bases agree with TRBD1. J was trimmed by 2 bases and V by 0 bases; bases with no gene match: 4. Germline V gene data show CDR1 as SGHTA and CDR2 as FQGNSA. The CDR3 extends over 15 amino acids. The CDR3 nucleotides are TGTGCCAGCAGCTTAGCACACAGGGGTACCTACGAGCAGTACTTC. As protein: CASSLAHRGTYEQYF.

The chain employs TRBV5-4 and TRBJ2-2; weak D call: TRBD1 (5 bases). The CDR3 loop spans 14 amino acids. Trimming removed 3 bases from V and 1 base from J, with 7 bases in between. Germline CDR1 and CDR2: SGHNT and YYREEE (reference sequence). CDR3 sequence reads: CASSSGQNTGELFF. For the CDR3, the DNA is TGTGCCAGCAGCTCAGGACAGAACACCGGGGAGCTGTTTTTT.